Below, one T cell receptor (beta chain) is given with its context. V was pared by 4 bases and J by 1 base, with 8 bases between. The CDR3 covers 13 residues. Germline V CDR1 and CDR2: MNHEY, SMNVEV (reference sequence). The PCR had 60 Vbeta and 13 Jbeta primers. Data came from immunoSEQ multiplex PCR; TCRdb stores just in-frame clones and leaves some out. The sample has 190,000 or so clones, 75% to 85% seen once. This sample was taken from a study of cytomegalovirus exposure and HLA in healthy donors. The donors comprised healthy bone marrow donors. Source material: PBMCs. The chain recombines TRBV27 with TRBJ2-7, with D possibly TRBD1 on 6 matching bases. This receptor was taken from a boy aged 5-17 years in good health and CMV-seronegative. The CDR3 DNA is TGTGCCAGCAGTTCCGGACAGTCCTACGAGCAGTACTTC. It codes for CASSSGQSYEQYF.